The 21 T cell receptor beta chains below come from one sample, sequenced in a study of blood T cell repertoires in COVID-19. Method: immunoSEQ multiplex PCR; TCRdb's copy keeps in-frame clones and lacks some. This sample has about 170,000 clones, with more than 75% found just once. What was sequenced was peripheral blood. The origin of the receptors is a man aged 18 to 30 with COVID-19, enrolled during active disease.

This chain connects TRBV19 to TRBJ2-7, with 8 bases fitting TRBD1. This CDR3 has 16 amino acids. Germline V lookup: CDR1 LNHDA, CDR2 SQIVND (reference sequence). With 5 bases clipped from V and 4 bases from J, the junction kept 13 bases outside the gene matches. Written as DNA, the CDR3 is TGTGCCAGTAGTCCAAACCCCGGGACAGGCGGTTACGAGCAGTACTTC. It codes for CASSPNPGTGGYEQYF. The full variable domain, with the rest looked up from reference TRBV19 and TRBJ2-7, is DGGITQSPKYLFRKEGQNVTLSCEQNLNHDAMYWYRQDPGQGLRLIYYSQIVNDFQKGDIAEGYSVSREKKESFPLTVTSAQKNPTAFYLCASSPNPGTGGYEQYFGPGTRLTVT.

This clone occurred once. The chain recombines TRBV6-2 or TRBV6-3 with TRBJ1-5, with 11 bases aligning to TRBD1. The ends lost 5 bases at V and 6 bases at J; junction bases unmatched: 6. The CDR3 consists of 15 residues. Germline CDR1 reads MNHEY; CDR2 reads SVGEGT. This CDR3 is CASSRGTGGPQPQHF. The CDR3 region has the DNA TGTGCCAGCAGTAGAGGGACAGGGGGACCTCAGCCCCAGCATTTT.

The chain is built from TRBV19 and TRBJ2-1; 14 bases align to TRBD2. The CDR3 contains 18 residues. J lost 7 bases, V lost 7 bases, and 15 bases had no gene match. CDR1 is LNHDA and CDR2 is SQIVND in the germline V gene (reference sequence). CDR3 sequence (DNA): TGTGCCAGTACCCCGGGACTAGCGGGAGATCCTAAGGGGAATGAGCAGTTCTTC. Protein sequence: CASTPGLAGDPKGNEQFF.

This clone was observed once. The J gene is TRBJ2-1, the V gene TRBV28; the match to TRBD2 covers 9 bases. CDR1 is MDHEN, CDR2 SYDVKM, per germline. This CDR3 has 16 residues. V shed 2 bases and J 6 bases; nucleotides not matched to a gene: 8. CDR3 coding DNA: TGTGCCAGCAGTTTACTTAAGGCGGGAGGGACCAATGAGCAGTTCTTC. Amino acids: CASSLLKAGGTNEQFF. The complete variable domain, with remaining parts taken from reference TRBV28 and TRBJ2-1, reads DVKVTQSSRYLVKRTGEKVFLECVQDMDHENMFWYRQDPGLGLRLIYFSYDVKMKEKGDIPEGYSVSREKKERFSLILESASTNQTSMYLCASSLLKAGGTNEQFFGPGTRLTVL.

This clone showed up just once. This chain links TRBV18 with TRBJ1-2, with D tentatively TRBD1 (6 bases). V was trimmed by 4 bases and J by 3 bases, leaving 18 bases between them. The germline V gene encodes CDR1 KGHSH and CDR2 LQKENI. The CDR3 runs to 16 residues. The CDR3 spells CASSHGQPRGDYGYTF. DNA of the CDR3: TGTGCCAGCTCACACGGACAGCCTCGAGGGGACTATGGCTACACCTTC.

V usage is TRBV9 and J usage is TRBJ1-4, with no clear D. The CDR3 is 13 residues long. The V gene's germline CDR1 is SGDLS and CDR2 YYNGEE. V was shortened by 0 bases and J by 8 bases, with 8 bases between the two germline ends. CDR3 coding DNA: TGTGCCAGCAGCGTAGGGTTCGGGGAAAAACTGTTTTTT. This translates into CASSVGFGEKLFF.

The chain links TRBV30 to TRBJ2-7; tentative D call: TRBD2 (5 bases). The germline V and J ends were trimmed by 0 bases and 6 bases, with 12 bases remaining between them. CDR1 and CDR2 (germline): GTSNPN, SVGIG (reference sequence). This CDR3 is 13 amino acids long. The CDR3 nucleotides read TGTGCCTGGAGTGTAGAAGCGGTAGGCGAGCAGTACTTC. Amino acids: CAWSVEAVGEQYF.

The chain has TRBV28 and TRBJ2-2, with TRBD2 matching over 8 bases. Losses at the gene ends were 6 bases for V and 6 bases for J; bases not matched to a gene: 9. The CDR3 is 15 residues long. Germline CDR1 is MDHEN and CDR2 is SYDVKM. CDR3 in amino acids: CASSLEGLVSGELFF. The CDR3 DNA reads as TGTGCCAGCAGCCTAGAGGGACTAGTCTCCGGGGAGCTGTTTTTT. The whole variable domain, remainder taken from reference TRBV28 and TRBJ2-2, is DVKVTQSSRYLVKRTGEKVFLECVQDMDHENMFWYRQDPGLGLRLIYFSYDVKMKEKGDIPEGYSVSREKKERFSLILESASTNQTSMYLCASSLEGLVSGELFFGEGSRLTVL.

This clone was picked up a small number of times. The gene calls are TRBV7-9 and TRBJ2-1; D ambiguous. Looked up from germline, CDR1 is SEHNR and CDR2 is FQNEAQ (reference sequence). V lost 5 bases and J 4 bases, leaving 12 bases between the germline ends. The CDR3 totals 14 residues. CDR3 protein: CASSPTDSYNEQFF. CDR3 DNA sequence: TGTGCCAGCAGCCCCACTGACTCGTACAATGAGCAGTTCTTC.

This clone was observed once. The rearrangement links TRBV4-2 to TRBJ2-7; the match to TRBD2 covers 8 bases. CDR1 is LGHNA and CDR2 is YNFKEQ in the germline V gene. This CDR3 is built from 15 residues. V lost 3 bases, J lost 3 bases, and 7 bases stayed unmatched. The DNA of the CDR3 is TGTGCCAGCAGCCATGATCCGGGGGGGTTCTACGAGCAGTACTTC. It encodes CASSHDPGGFYEQYF.

The V and J genes are TRBV4-3 and TRBJ2-7; tentative D call: TRBD2 (6 bases). The germline V gene has CDR1 LGHNA and CDR2 YSLEER. The CDR3 covers 13 residues. V lost 0 bases to trimming and J lost 5 bases, with 8 bases between them. CDR3 sequence: CASSQDRGNEQYF. CDR3 nucleotide sequence: TGCGCCAGCAGCCAAGATCGGGGGAACGAGCAGTACTTC.

This rearrangement joins TRBV11-2 to TRBJ2-5; a possible D gene is TRBD1 (5 bases). The CDR3 covers 15 residues. With 5 bases removed from V and 1 base from J, the gap between germline ends came to 14 bases. Germline V gene data show CDR1 as SGHAT and CDR2 as FQNNGV. The chain's CDR3 is CASSLLWGVQETQYF. CDR3 DNA: TGTGCCAGCAGCCTACTTTGGGGCGTCCAAGAGACCCAGTACTTC.

The J gene is TRBJ1-1, the V gene TRBV28; 8 positions agree with TRBD1. In germline, CDR1 is MDHEN, CDR2 SYDVKM. Losses at the gene ends were 6 bases for V and 4 bases for J; bases not matched to a gene: 13. CDR3 length equals 16 residues. The CDR3 reads CASRVYSGGAGTEAFF. CDR3 nucleotides: TGTGCCAGCAGGGTGTACTCAGGGGGCGCGGGCACTGAAGCTTTCTTT.

The chain's CDR3 is CASSSRTGGSPLHF. DNA of the CDR3: TGTGCCAGTAGTTCCCGGACAGGGGGTTCACCCCTCCACTTT. V is TRBV19 and J is TRBJ1-6, with TRBD1 matching over 10 bases. This CDR3 comprises 14 residues. CDR1 and CDR2 from the germline V gene are LNHDA and SQIVND (reference sequence). The V segment lost 5 bases and the J segment 9 bases; nucleotides outside the gene matches: 4.

This clone was seen more than once but under ten times. The genes are TRBV11-2 and TRBJ2-7; the match to TRBD2 covers 10 bases. The CDR3 runs to 17 residues. CDR1 and CDR2 from the germline V gene are SGHAT and FQNNGV. The trim removed 4 bases at V and 0 bases at J, leaving 9 bases unmatched. CDR3 loop: CASSSPGLAVYSYEQYF. CDR3 coding DNA: TGTGCCAGCAGCTCGCCTGGACTAGCGGTTTACTCCTACGAGCAGTACTTC. Using reference TRBV11-2 and TRBJ2-7 for the parts outside the CDR3, the full variable domain is EAGVAQSPRYKIIEKRQSVAFWCNPISGHATLYWYQQILGQGPKLLIQFQNNGVVDDSQLPKDRFSAERLKGVDSTLKIQPAKLEDSAVYLCASSSPGLAVYSYEQYFGPGTRLTVT.

The rearrangement uses TRBV9 and TRBJ2-2, with 11 bases aligning to TRBD2. From germline, CDR1 is SGDLS and CDR2 YYNGEE. V lost 1 base, J lost 2 bases, and 7 bases stayed unmatched. This CDR3 comprises 18 residues. Here the CDR3 DNA reads TGTGCCAGCAGCGTAAGGGCTAGCGGGAGGCTAAACACCGGGGAGCTGTTTTTT. Its translation is CASSVRASGRLNTGELFF.

The chain has TRBV21-1 and TRBJ2-3; TRBD1 is the table's D call, not checked against the DNA. TRBV21-1 counts as a pseudogene. This CDR3 comprises 15 residues. The CDR3 coding sequence is TGTGCCAGCAGCGCTGGACAGGGGGCCACAGATACGCAGTATTTT. Translating it yields CASSAGQGATDTQYF.

This chain links TRBV9 with TRBJ2-2; 9 bases are shared with TRBD1. J gave up 8 bases and V 5 bases, and 13 bases lay outside the gene matches. Per germline, CDR1 SGDLS and CDR2 YYNGEE. The CDR3 extends over 16 amino acids. Here the CDR3 reads CASSTNRGRPGGELFF. The CDR3 bases are TGTGCCAGCAGTACGAACAGGGGGCGCCCTGGAGGGGAGCTGTTTTTT.

The J gene is TRBJ2-7, the V gene TRBV1; the D call in the table, TRBD2, was not verified against the DNA. TRBV1 is designated a pseudogene. The CDR3 runs 16 residues. CDR3 nucleotides: TGCACCAGCAGCCAAGATCTTCGGGTCGGGTGGTACGAGCAGTACTTC. Amino acid sequence: CTSSQDLRVGWYEQYF.

This rearrangement joins TRBV28 to TRBJ1-2, with D possibly being TRBD1 (6 bases). Trimming cost V 6 bases and J 6 bases, with 26 bases left between them. CDR1 is MDHEN and CDR2 is SYDVKM in the germline V gene. This CDR3 region has 17 residues. Here the CDR3 DNA reads TGTGCCAGCAGCAAGGGGGAGGGGGTTTTTAATTTCGATGGCTACACCTTC. Its protein product is CASSKGEGVFNFDGYTF.

CDR3 coding DNA: TGTGCCAGCAGCCATCCCAAAGTAGGGGACAGAACCTACGAGCAGTACTTC. Amino acids: CASSHPKVGDRTYEQYF. This sequence joins TRBV4-2 and TRBJ2-7, with TRBD1 matching 7 bases. V was pared by 3 bases and J by 2 bases, with 13 bases of the junction left unmatched. CDR1 is LGHNA, CDR2 YNFKEQ, per germline. CDR3 length equals 17 residues.